This T cell receptor beta chain is from a study of OX40 agonist ivuxolimab in advanced cancers. The table came from immunoSEQ multiplex PCR; TCRdb's copy has only in-frame clones and leaves some out. Of over 70,000 clones in the sample, about nine tenths were seen once. In germline, CDR1 is MNHNS, CDR2 SASEGT. CDR3 length: 12 residues. V lost 3 bases, J lost 5 bases, and 8 bases lay in between. As for this clone: What it recognizes is unknown.

Broader study findings: Nonresponders, in some cases, also had low normalized T-cell clonal expansion. The study found among the lowest clonal expansion in partial responders at 0.1-3.0 mg/kg. Antigen specificity of clonally expanded peripheral T cells was not established. Both blood CD4+ and CD8+ T cells showed clonal growth by week 6 at 0.1 to 3.0 mg/kg.

The source is an adult with an advanced solid tumor such as melanoma, head and neck, liver or kidney cancer. The starting material was CD4+ or CD8+ T cells sorted from blood, obtained in a trial of the OX40 agonist ivuxolimab. The chain carries TRBV6-1 and TRBJ2-7; D is undetermined. The CDR3 DNA sequence: TGTGCCAGCAGTGATCATAGGGACGAGCAGTACTTC. It codes for CASSDHRDEQYF.